One sample yielded the 13 T cell receptor beta chains listed below, sequenced in a study of T cells after yellow fever vaccination (dated by TCRdb to between 2019 and 2020). According to the study, the label for this sample's treatment or condition signals: live attenuated yellow fever vaccine strain. Library prep was done by 5' RACE. Instrument used: Illumina HiSeq 2500. In TCRdb, the public reads were trimmed at Q25 with fastp and aligned with MiXCR, with productive beta chains retained. Rows merge per CDR3 protein into single entries with the most common DNA and genes. The sample profile shows some 600,000 distinct CDR3 sequences; roughly 12% of them were found once. The ten largest make up 15% of the sample. This specimen consisted of PBMCs, obtained on the day of the yellow fever booster vaccination. The receptors were sampled from a man aged 30 to 45 who received the YFV17D yellow fever vaccine.

This clonotype has ten or more counts. This chain connects TRBV6-2 or TRBV6-3 to TRBJ2-1, with D perhaps matching TRBD1 (5 bases). CDR3 size: 15 residues. Germline-derived CDR1 and CDR2 are MNHEY and SVGEGT. V was cut by 6 bases and J by 1 base, with 13 bases left in between. This CDR3 is CASSRQGESYNEQFF. The CDR3 DNA sequence: TGTGCCAGCAGCCGTCAAGGGGAATCCTACAATGAGCAGTTCTTC.

CDR3 sequence reads: CSARVGGGLQYF. The DNA of the CDR3 is TGCAGTGCTAGAGTAGGAGGTGGCTTGCAGTACTTC. This sequence joins TRBV20-1 and TRBJ2-7, with a weak D call TRBD2 (5 bases). Germline V gene sequence: CDR1 DFQATT, CDR2 SNEGSKA (reference sequence). The CDR3 sequence is 12 residues long. V was cut by 1 base and J by 9 bases, with 13 bases left in between.

This clonotype was detected ten times or more. CDR3: CASSLGESGELFF. The CDR3 bases are TGCGCCAGCAGCTTAGGTGAATCCGGGGAGCTGTTTTTT. This chain uses TRBV5-1 with TRBJ2-2; no definite D call. V lost 2 bases and J 6 bases, leaving 8 bases between the germline ends. Germline V gives CDR1 SGHRS, CDR2 YFSETQ. The CDR3 loop spans 13 amino acids.

The sample holds a few counts of this clonotype. This rearrangement joins TRBV7-9 to TRBJ2-2; TRBD1 agrees at 9 bases. Germline trimming cut 6 bases from V and 7 bases from J; bases unmatched to any gene: 6. The germline V gene encodes CDR1 SEHNR and CDR2 FQNEAQ (reference sequence). The CDR3 consists of 14 residues. In DNA, the CDR3 is TGTGCCAGCAGACAGGGACAGGGCATCGGGGAGCTGTTTTTT. This encodes CASRQGQGIGELFF.

V usage is TRBV13 and J usage is TRBJ2-5; D is undetermined. Germline values: CDR1 PRHDT, CDR2 FYEKMQ (reference sequence). Deletions cut 3 bases from V and 4 bases from J, with 18 bases between. The CDR3 loop spans 16 amino acids. DNA of the CDR3: TGTGCCAGCAGCTTCTCCAGGACGGTATTAGGAGAGACCCAGTACTTC. Translating it yields CASSFSRTVLGETQYF.

This clonotype was seen only a few times. The genes are TRBV20-1 and TRBJ2-5; perhaps TRBD1 as D (5 bases). The germline gives CDR1 DFQATT, CDR2 SNEGSKA (reference sequence). The CDR3 runs 13 residues. Trimming shortened V by 2 bases and J by 5 bases, and 12 bases separated the two germline ends. CDR3 bases: TGCAGTGCTAGAAAGGGTCCAGGGGAGACCCAGTACTTC. Its protein is CSARKGPGETQYF.

This chain connects TRBV7-2 to TRBJ2-7, with TRBD1 matching over 7 bases. The CDR3 is 14 amino acids. V gave up 5 bases and J gave up 1 base; unmatched junction bases: 5. Looked up from germline, CDR1 is SGHTA and CDR2 is FQGNSA. Here the CDR3 reads CASSHQGQSYEQYF. Written as DNA, the CDR3 is TGTGCCAGCAGCCATCAGGGACAGTCCTACGAGCAGTACTTC. The variable domain in full, completed from reference TRBV7-2 and TRBJ2-7, reads GAGVSQSPSNKVTEKGKDVELRCDPISGHTALYWYRQSLGQGLEFLIYFQGNSAPDKSGLPSDRFSAERTGGSVSTLTIQRTQQEDSAVYLCASSHQGQSYEQYFGPGTRLTVT.

This chain links TRBV10-3 with TRBJ2-7; TRBD2 matches at 10 bases. CDR3 size: 13 residues. Germline CDR1 reads ENHRY; CDR2 reads SYGVKD. The junction had 2 bases not matched to a gene; V was cut back by 5 bases and J by 4 bases. CDR3 amino acids: CAISLAGEYEQYF. The CDR3 DNA sequence: TGTGCCATCAGTCTAGCGGGAGAGTACGAGCAGTACTTC.

This clonotype was recorded a few times. The CDR3 here is CASSKGYSEQYF. DNA for the CDR3: TGTGCCAGTAGTAAAGGGTACTCCGAGCAGTACTTC. This chain connects TRBV19 to TRBJ2-7, with D unclear. This CDR3 comprises 12 residues. Germline CDR1 LNHDA, CDR2 SQIVND (reference sequence). Trimming stripped 4 bases from V and 6 bases from J, with 10 bases between.

The chain has TRBV12-3 or TRBV12-4 and TRBJ2-3; 7 nucleotides align to TRBD2. The CDR3 runs to 19 residues. After removal of 0 bases from V and 0 bases from J, the junction contained 12 bases not matched to a gene. CDR3 coding DNA: TGTGCCAGCAGTTTAGCGGACCACCTAGCGGCCGCTAGCACAGATACGCAGTATTTT. Protein sequence: CASSLADHLAAASTDTQYF.

Only a few counts were recorded for this clonotype. The genes are TRBV7-9 and TRBJ2-1; 12 bases are a match to TRBD2. The length of the CDR3 is 17 residues. Germline V gene data show CDR1 as SEHNR and CDR2 as FQNEAQ (reference sequence). Trimming removed 3 bases from V and 0 bases from J; junction bases left unmatched: 3. The CDR3 DNA reads TGTGCCAGCAGCTTCGTGACTAGCGGGAGCTCCTACAATGAGCAGTTCTTC. Its protein product is CASSFVTSGSSYNEQFF.

This clonotype appeared many times. The chain recombines TRBV7-3 with TRBJ2-7; unclear D gene. The CDR3 consists of 13 residues. The germline V gene has CDR1 SGHTA and CDR2 FQGTGA. The V end was cut by 3 bases, the J end by 2 bases, with 8 bases between. Here the CDR3 reads CASSFGPAYEQYF. The CDR3 DNA reads TGTGCCAGCAGCTTCGGACCAGCCTACGAGCAGTACTTC.

The J gene is TRBJ2-3, the V gene TRBV7-2, with D tentatively TRBD2 (5 bases). Germline V gene data show CDR1 as SGHTA and CDR2 as FQGNSA. V was shortened by 4 bases and J by 10 bases, with 9 bases between the two germline ends. The length of the CDR3 is 11 residues. Here the CDR3 DNA reads TGTGCCAGCAGCTCAGAGGGTTCGCAGTATTTT. This codes for CASSSEGSQYF.